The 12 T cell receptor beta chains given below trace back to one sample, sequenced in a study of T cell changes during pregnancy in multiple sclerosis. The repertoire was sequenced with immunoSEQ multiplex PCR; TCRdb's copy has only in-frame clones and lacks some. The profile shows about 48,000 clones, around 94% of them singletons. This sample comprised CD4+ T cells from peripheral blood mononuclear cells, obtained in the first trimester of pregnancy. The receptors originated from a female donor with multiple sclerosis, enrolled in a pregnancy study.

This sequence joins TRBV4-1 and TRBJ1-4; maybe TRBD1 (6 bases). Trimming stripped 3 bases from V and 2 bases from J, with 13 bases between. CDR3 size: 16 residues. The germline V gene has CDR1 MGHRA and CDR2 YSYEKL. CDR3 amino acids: CASSHPRGWTNEKLFF. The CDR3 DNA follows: TGCGCCAGCAGCCACCCCAGGGGATGGACTAATGAAAAACTGTTTTTT.

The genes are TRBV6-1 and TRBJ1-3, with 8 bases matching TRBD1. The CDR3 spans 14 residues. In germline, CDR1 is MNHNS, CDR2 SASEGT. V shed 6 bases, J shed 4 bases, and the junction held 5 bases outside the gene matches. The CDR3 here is CASSRTGPGNTIYF. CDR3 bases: TGTGCCAGCAGCCGGACAGGGCCCGGAAACACCATATATTTT.

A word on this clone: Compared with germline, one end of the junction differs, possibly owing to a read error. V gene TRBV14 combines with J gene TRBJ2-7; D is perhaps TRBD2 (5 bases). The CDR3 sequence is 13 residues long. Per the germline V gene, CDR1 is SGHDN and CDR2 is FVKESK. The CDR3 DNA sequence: TGTGCCGGCAGGCCTGAGGGTTTTGACGAGCAGTACTTC. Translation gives CAGRPEGFDEQYF.

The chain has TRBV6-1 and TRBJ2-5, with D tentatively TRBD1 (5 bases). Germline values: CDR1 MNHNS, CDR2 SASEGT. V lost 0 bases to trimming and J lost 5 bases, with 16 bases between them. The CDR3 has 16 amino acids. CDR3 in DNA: TGTGCCAGCAGTGAAGCGATCATCAGGGAAGGGGAGACCCAGTACTTC. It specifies CASSEAIIREGETQYF.

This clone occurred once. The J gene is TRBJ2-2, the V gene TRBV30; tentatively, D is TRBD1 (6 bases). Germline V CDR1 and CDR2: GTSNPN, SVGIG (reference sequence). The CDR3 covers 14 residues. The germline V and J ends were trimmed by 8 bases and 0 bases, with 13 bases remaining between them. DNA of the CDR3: TGTGCCAGTCAACAGGGTACGAACACCGGGGAGCTGTTTTTT. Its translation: CASQQGTNTGELFF.

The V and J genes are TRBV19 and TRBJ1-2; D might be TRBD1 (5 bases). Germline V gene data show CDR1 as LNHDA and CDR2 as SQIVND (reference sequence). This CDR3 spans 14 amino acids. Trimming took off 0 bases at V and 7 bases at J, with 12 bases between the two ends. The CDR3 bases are TGTGCCAGTAGTATAGAATTGAGCGGGGGTGGCTACACCTTC. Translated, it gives CASSIELSGGGYTF.

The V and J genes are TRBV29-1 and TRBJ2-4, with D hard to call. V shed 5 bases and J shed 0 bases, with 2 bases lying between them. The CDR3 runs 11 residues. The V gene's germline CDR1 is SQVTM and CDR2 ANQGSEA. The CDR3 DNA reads TGCAGCGTTCTAGCCAAAAACATTCAGTACTTC. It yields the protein CSVLAKNIQYF.

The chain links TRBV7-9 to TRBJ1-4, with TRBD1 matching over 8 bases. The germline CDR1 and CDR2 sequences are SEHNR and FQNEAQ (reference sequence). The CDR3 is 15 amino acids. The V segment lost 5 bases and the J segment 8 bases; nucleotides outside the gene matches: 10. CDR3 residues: CASSMTGALGEKLFF. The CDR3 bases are TGTGCCAGCAGCATGACAGGGGCTCTTGGCGAAAAACTGTTTTTT.

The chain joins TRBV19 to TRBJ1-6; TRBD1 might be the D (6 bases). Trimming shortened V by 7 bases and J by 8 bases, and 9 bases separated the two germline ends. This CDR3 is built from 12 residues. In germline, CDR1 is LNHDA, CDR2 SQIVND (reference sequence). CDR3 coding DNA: TGTGCCAGTAACAGGGTTGATTCACCCCTCCACTTT. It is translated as CASNRVDSPLHF.

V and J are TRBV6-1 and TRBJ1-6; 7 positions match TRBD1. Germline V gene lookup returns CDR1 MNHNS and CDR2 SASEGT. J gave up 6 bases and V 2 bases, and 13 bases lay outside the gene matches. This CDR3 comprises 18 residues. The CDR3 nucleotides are TGTGCCAGCAGTGAAATGAAACCAACAGGGGCTTCTAATTCACCCCTCCACTTT. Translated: CASSEMKPTGASNSPLHF.

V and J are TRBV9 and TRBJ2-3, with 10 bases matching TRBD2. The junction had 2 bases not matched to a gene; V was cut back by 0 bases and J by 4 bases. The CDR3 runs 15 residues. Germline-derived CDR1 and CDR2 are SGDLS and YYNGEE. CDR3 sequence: CASSVVAGGADTQYF. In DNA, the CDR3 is TGTGCCAGCAGCGTAGTAGCGGGGGGCGCAGATACGCAGTATTTT.

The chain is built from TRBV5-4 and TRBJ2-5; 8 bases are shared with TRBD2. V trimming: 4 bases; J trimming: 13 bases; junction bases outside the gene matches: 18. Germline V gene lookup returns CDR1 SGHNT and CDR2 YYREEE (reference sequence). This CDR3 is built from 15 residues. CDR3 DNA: TGTGCCAGCAGCCCGGAGGGCGGGGGGCCCAGACCGGCGTACTTC. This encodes CASSPEGGGPRPAYF.